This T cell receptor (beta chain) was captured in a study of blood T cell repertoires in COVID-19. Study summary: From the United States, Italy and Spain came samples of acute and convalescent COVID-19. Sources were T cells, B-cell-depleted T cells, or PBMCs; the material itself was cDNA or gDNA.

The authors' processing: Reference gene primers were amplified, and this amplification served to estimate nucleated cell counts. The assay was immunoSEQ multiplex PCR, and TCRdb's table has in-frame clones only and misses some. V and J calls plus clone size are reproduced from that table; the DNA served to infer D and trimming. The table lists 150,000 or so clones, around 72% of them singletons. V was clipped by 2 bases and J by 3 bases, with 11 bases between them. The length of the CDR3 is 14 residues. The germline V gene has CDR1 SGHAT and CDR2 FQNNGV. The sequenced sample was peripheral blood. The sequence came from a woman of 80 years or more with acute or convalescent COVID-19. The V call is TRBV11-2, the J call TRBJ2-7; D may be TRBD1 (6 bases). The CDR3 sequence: CASSLRPGDYEQYF. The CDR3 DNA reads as TGTGCCAGCAGCTTACGTCCAGGGGACTACGAGCAGTACTTC.